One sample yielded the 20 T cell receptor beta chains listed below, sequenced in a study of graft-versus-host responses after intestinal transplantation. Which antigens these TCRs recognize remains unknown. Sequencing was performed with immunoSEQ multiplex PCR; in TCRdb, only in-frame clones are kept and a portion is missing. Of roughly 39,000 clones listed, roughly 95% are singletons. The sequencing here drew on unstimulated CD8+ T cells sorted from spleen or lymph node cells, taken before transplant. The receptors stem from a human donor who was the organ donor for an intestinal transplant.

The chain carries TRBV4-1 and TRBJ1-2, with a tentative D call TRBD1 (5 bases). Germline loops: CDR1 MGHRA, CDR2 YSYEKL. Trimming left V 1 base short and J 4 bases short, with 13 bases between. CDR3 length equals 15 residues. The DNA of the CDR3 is TGCGCCAGCAGCCAAGGGGCAGGGCAGGGCTATGGCTACACCTTC. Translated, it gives CASSQGAGQGYGYTF.

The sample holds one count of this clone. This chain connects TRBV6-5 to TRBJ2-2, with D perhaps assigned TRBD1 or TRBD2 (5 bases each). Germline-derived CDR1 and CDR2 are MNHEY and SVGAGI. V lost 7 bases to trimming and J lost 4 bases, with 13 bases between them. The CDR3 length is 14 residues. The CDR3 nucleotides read TGTGCCAGCACCCCATCGGGGCCCACCGGGGAGCTGTTTTTT. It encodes CASTPSGPTGELFF.

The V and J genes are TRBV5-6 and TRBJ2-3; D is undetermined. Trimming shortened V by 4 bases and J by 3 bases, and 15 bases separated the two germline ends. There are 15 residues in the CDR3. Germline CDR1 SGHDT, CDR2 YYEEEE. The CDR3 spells CASSRDIDRTDTQYF. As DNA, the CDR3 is TGTGCCAGCAGCCGAGATATCGATCGAACAGATACGCAGTATTTT.

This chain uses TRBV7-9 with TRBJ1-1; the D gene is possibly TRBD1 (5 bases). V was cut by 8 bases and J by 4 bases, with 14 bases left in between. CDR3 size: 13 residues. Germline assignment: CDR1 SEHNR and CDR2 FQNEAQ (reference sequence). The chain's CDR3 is CASGIGGSTEAFF. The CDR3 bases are TGTGCCAGCGGAATTGGGGGTAGCACTGAAGCTTTCTTT.

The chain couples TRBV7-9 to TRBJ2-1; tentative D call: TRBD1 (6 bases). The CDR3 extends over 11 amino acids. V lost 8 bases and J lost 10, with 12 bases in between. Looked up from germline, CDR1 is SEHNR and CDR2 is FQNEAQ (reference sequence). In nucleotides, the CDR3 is TGTGCCAGCTCGTGGGGGCAGGAGCAGTTCTTC. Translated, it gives CASSWGQEQFF.

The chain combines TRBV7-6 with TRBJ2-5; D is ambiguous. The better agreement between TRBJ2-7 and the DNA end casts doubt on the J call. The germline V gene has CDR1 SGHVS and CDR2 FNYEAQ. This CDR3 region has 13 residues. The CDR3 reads CASSPWSSYEQYF. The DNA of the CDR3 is TGTGCCAGCAGCCCCTGGAGCTCCTACGAGCAGTACTTC.

The CDR3 sequence is CASSGGGELFF. In DNA form, the CDR3 reads TGCGCCAGCAGCGGGGGCGGGGAGCTGTTTTTT. The chain links TRBV5-1 to TRBJ2-2; the D call may be TRBD1 or TRBD2 (5 bases each). V was cut by 4 bases and J by 7 bases, with 5 bases left in between. Germline CDR1 and CDR2: SGHRS and YFSETQ. The CDR3 extends over 11 amino acids.

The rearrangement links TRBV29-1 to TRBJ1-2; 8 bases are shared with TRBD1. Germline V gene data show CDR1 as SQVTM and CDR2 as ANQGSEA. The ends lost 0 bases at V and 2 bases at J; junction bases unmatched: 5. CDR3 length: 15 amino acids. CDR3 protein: CSVEEWDRSNYGYTF. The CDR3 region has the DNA TGCAGCGTTGAAGAGTGGGACAGGTCAAACTATGGCTACACCTTC.

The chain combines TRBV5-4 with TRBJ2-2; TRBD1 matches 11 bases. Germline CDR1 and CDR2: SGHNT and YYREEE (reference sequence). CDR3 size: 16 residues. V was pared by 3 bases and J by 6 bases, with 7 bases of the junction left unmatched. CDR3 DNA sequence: TGTGCCAGCAGCTCTACTCGGGACAGGGGGGCCGGGGAGCTGTTTTTT. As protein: CASSSTRDRGAGELFF.

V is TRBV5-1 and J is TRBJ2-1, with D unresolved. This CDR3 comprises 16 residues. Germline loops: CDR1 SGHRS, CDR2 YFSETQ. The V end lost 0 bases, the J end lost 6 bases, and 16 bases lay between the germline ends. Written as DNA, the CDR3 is TGCGCCAGCAGCTTGGCCTTCGGCTTCGGAAGCAATGAGCAGTTCTTC. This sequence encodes CASSLAFGFGSNEQFF.

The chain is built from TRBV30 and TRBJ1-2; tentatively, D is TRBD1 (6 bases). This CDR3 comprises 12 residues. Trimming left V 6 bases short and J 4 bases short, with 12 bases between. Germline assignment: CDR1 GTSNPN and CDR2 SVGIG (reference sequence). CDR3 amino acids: CACNLGGYGYTF. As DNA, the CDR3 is TGTGCCTGCAATTTAGGGGGCTATGGCTACACCTTC.

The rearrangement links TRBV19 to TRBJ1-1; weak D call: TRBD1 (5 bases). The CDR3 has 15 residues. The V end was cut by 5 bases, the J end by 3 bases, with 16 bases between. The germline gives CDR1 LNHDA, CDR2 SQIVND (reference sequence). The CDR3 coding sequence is TGTGCCAGTAGTCCCTGGGCGGGGGACCACACTGAAGCTTTCTTT. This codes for CASSPWAGDHTEAFF.

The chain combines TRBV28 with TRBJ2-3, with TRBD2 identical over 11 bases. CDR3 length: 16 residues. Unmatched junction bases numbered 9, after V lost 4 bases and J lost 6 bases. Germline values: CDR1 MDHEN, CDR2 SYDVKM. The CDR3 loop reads CASSSLAGGWSDTQYF. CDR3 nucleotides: TGTGCCAGCAGTTCCCTAGCGGGGGGCTGGTCGGATACGCAGTATTTT.

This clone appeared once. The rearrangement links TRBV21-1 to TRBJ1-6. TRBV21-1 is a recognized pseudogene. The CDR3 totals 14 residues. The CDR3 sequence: CASSKSLGVSPLHF. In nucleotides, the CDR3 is TGTGCCAGCAGCAAATCTTTGGGGGTGTCACCCCTCCACTTT.

The CDR3 spells CASSLGGAGSPLHF. The CDR3 bases are TGTGCCAGCAGTTTAGGAGGGGCTGGTTCACCCCTCCACTTT. This chain uses TRBV27 with TRBJ1-6; a possible D gene is TRBD1 (5 bases). Germline CDR1 MNHEY, CDR2 SMNVEV (reference sequence). This CDR3 region has 14 residues. With 2 bases removed from V and 9 bases from J, the gap between germline ends came to 11 bases.

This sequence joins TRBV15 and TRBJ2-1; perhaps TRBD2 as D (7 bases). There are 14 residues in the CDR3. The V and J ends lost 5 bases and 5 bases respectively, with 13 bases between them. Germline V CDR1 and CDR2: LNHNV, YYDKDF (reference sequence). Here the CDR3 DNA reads TGTGCCACCAGCGGGGGGGGGCTTCACAATGAGCAGTTCTTC. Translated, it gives CATSGGGLHNEQFF.

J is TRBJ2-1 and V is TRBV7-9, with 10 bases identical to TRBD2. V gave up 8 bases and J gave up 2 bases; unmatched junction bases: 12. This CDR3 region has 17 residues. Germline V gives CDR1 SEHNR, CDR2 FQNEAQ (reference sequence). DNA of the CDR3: TGTGCCAGCCCCCTAGGGCTAGCGGGGGACCCCTACAATGAGCAGTTCTTC. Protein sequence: CASPLGLAGDPYNEQFF.

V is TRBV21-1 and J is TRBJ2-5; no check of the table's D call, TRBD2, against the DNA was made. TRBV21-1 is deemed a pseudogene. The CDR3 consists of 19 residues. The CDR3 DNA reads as TGTGCCAGCAGCAAAGTACGTGCTAGCGGGGGGTCCGGCGGAGAGACCCAGTACTTC. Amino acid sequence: CASSKVRASGGSGGETQYF.

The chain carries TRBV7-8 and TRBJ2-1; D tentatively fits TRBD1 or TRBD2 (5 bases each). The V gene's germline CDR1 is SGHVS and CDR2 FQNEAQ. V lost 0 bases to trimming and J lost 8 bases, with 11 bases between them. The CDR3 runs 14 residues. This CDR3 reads CASSLAYRGDEQFF. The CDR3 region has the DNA TGTGCCAGCAGCTTAGCCTATAGAGGGGATGAGCAGTTCTTC.

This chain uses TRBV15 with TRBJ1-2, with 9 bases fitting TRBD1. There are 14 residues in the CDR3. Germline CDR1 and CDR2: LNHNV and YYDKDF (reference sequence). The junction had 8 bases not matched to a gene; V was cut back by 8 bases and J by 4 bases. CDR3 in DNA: TGTGCCACCTACAATACAGGGGGCACCTATGGCTACACCTTC. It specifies CATYNTGGTYGYTF.